The 18 T cell receptor beta chains listed next were all sequenced from one sample in a study of blood T cell repertoires in COVID-19. Libraries were prepared by immunoSEQ multiplex PCR; TCRdb keeps only in-frame clonotypes and omits some of them. The table lists 210,000 or so clones, about 90% of them singletons. The sequenced sample consisted of peripheral blood. These receptors were taken from a man aged 40-49 years with active or convalescent COVID-19.

The chain carries TRBV28 and TRBJ1-2, with 7 bases that match TRBD1. The V segment lost 2 bases and the J segment 8 bases; nucleotides outside the gene matches: 14. The CDR3 has 16 residues. Germline CDR1 MDHEN, CDR2 SYDVKM. CDR3 in amino acids: CASSLPGAGQGGGYTF. CDR3 nucleotide sequence: TGTGCCAGCAGTTTACCGGGGGCAGGCCAAGGGGGCGGCTACACCTTC.

V gene TRBV29-1 combines with J gene TRBJ1-2, with D unclear. Germline V gene data show CDR1 as SQVTM and CDR2 as ANQGSEA. V gave up 3 bases and J gave up 4 bases, with 6 bases separating them. This CDR3 has 11 residues. The CDR3 loop reads CSVEARYGYTF. The CDR3 DNA is TGCAGCGTTGAGGCCCGCTATGGCTACACCTTC.

This rearrangement joins TRBV20-1 to TRBJ1-5; TRBD1 matches at 10 bases. This CDR3 comprises 13 residues. V was clipped by 3 bases and J by 7 bases; unmatched bases: 3. CDR1 is DFQATT, CDR2 SNEGSKA, per germline (reference sequence). CDR3 protein: CSASGTGEQPQHF. CDR3 sequence (DNA): TGCAGTGCTAGTGGGACAGGGGAACAGCCCCAGCATTTT.

This chain connects TRBV2 to TRBJ2-3, with TRBD2 as a possible D gene (7 bases). In germline, CDR1 is SNHLY, CDR2 FYNNEI. V lost 6 bases and J 4 bases, leaving 17 bases between the germline ends. The CDR3 sequence is 15 residues long. The CDR3 region has the DNA TGTGCCAGCAGGGATTTCGGGGGGCGGGCAGATACGCAGTATTTT. Its translation is CASRDFGGRADTQYF. Full variable domain (outside the CDR3, taken from reference TRBV2 and TRBJ2-3): EPEVTQTPSHQVTQMGQEVILRCVPISNHLYFYWYRQILGQKVEFLVSFYNNEISEKSEIFDDQFSVERPDGSNFTLKIRSTKLEDSAMYFCASRDFGGRADTQYFGPGTRLTVL.

This chain links TRBV5-1 with TRBJ1-1; D remains unclear. The CDR3 is made up of 14 amino acids. V was clipped by 0 bases and J by 1 base, with 7 bases between them. Germline V lookup: CDR1 SGHRS, CDR2 YFSETQ. CDR3 region: CASSLVGRNTEAFF. CDR3 nucleotide sequence: TGCGCCAGCAGCTTGGTAGGGAGGAACACTGAAGCTTTCTTT.

V usage is TRBV27 and J usage is TRBJ2-7, with D unclear. Germline CDR1 reads MNHEY; CDR2 reads SMNVEV (reference sequence). This CDR3 is built from 13 residues. The V end lost 6 bases, the J end lost 4 bases, and 13 bases lay between the germline ends. CDR3 in DNA: TGTGCCAGCAGGGCCGCCTTTCTGTACGAGCAGTACTTC. As protein: CASRAAFLYEQYF.

The chain employs TRBV14 and TRBJ2-5, with TRBD2 identical over 8 bases. There are 17 residues in the CDR3. The ends lost 4 bases at V and 4 bases at J; junction bases unmatched: 14. Germline CDR1 reads SGHDN; CDR2 reads FVKESK. The CDR3 reads CASSPGLGLGVGETQYF. The CDR3 nucleotides are TGTGCCAGCAGCCCGGGACTAGGCCTGGGAGTTGGAGAGACCCAGTACTTC.

The gene calls are TRBV6-5 and TRBJ1-6, with D possibly being TRBD1 (5 bases). Deletions cut 2 bases from V and 9 bases from J, with 14 bases between. The CDR3 length is 15 residues. In germline, CDR1 is MNHEY, CDR2 SVGAGI. The CDR3 region has the DNA TGTGCCAGCAGTTACGGGAGGGTTGGGGGTTCACCCCTCCACTTT. This encodes CASSYGRVGGSPLHF.

The rearrangement joins TRBV15 to TRBJ1-1, with a possible D match to TRBD1 (5 bases). The germline CDR1 and CDR2 sequences are LNHNV and YYDKDF (reference sequence). Trimming took off 3 bases at V and 0 bases at J, with 5 bases between the two ends. The CDR3 extends over 13 amino acids. CDR3 residues: CATSRGLNTEAFF. The CDR3 region has the DNA TGTGCCACCAGCAGGGGGCTGAACACTGAAGCTTTCTTT.

The V and J genes are TRBV19 and TRBJ2-5; 11 bases match TRBD2. V trimming: 4 bases; J trimming: 2 bases; junction bases outside the gene matches: 3. The V gene's germline CDR1 is LNHDA and CDR2 SQIVND (reference sequence). This CDR3 spans 15 amino acids. The CDR3 sequence is CASSTTSGEQETQYF. The CDR3 nucleotides read TGTGCCAGTAGTACGACTAGCGGGGAACAAGAGACCCAGTACTTC.

V is TRBV2 and J is TRBJ2-7; tentatively, D is TRBD1 (8 bases). Germline CDR1 SNHLY, CDR2 FYNNEI. This CDR3 spans 15 amino acids. V was clipped by 8 bases and J by 7 bases, with 24 bases between them. CDR3 residues: CASLVNRGGSREQYF. The CDR3 region has the DNA TGTGCCAGCCTAGTTAACAGGGGGGGGTCGCGAGAGCAGTACTTC.

V gene TRBV19 combines with J gene TRBJ2-3; D perhaps matches TRBD2 (7 bases). This CDR3 is 15 amino acids long. Germline V gene lookup returns CDR1 LNHDA and CDR2 SQIVND (reference sequence). Trimming removed 11 bases at V and 2 bases at J, with 20 bases between. CDR3 DNA sequence: TGTGCCTCAACCTGGGGGCGGGGGTACACAGATACGCAGTATTTT. It translates to CASTWGRGYTDTQYF.

This chain uses TRBV27 with TRBJ2-7; D perhaps matches TRBD2 (5 bases). This CDR3 region has 13 residues. Germline-derived CDR1 and CDR2 are MNHEY and SMNVEV (reference sequence). V lost 3 bases and J 3 bases, leaving 9 bases between the germline ends. This chain's CDR3 is CASSLSGNYEQYF. CDR3 DNA: TGTGCCAGCAGTTTGTCGGGGAACTACGAGCAGTACTTC.

This clone occurred once. This chain uses TRBV9 with TRBJ2-7; 9 bases match TRBD1. CDR3 length: 16 residues. Germline-derived CDR1 and CDR2 are SGDLS and YYNGEE. J was trimmed by 0 bases and V by 3 bases; bases with no gene match: 7. For the CDR3, the DNA is TGTGCCAGCAGCGCCTACGGGACAGGGAGCTCCTACGAGCAGTACTTC. Translation gives CASSAYGTGSSYEQYF. The variable domain in full, completed from reference TRBV9 and TRBJ2-7, reads DSGVTQTPKHLITATGQRVTLRCSPRSGDLSVYWYQQSLDQGLQFLIQYYNGEERAKGNILERFSAQQFPDLHSELNLSSLELGDSALYFCASSAYGTGSSYEQYFGPGTRLTVT.

V and J are TRBV7-9 and TRBJ2-3, with 8 nucleotides matching TRBD1. J lost 6 bases, V lost 1 base, and 6 bases had no gene match. This CDR3 spans 15 amino acids. Germline assignment: CDR1 SEHNR and CDR2 FQNEAQ (reference sequence). The CDR3 sequence is CASSLVYRGSDTQYF. CDR3 bases: TGTGCCAGCAGCTTAGTGTACAGGGGGAGCGATACGCAGTATTTT.

This clone was seen more than once but under ten times. The CDR3 sequence: CASSQETSGIYEQYF. In nucleotides, the CDR3 is TGTGCCAGCAGCCAAGAAACTAGCGGGATCTACGAGCAGTACTTC. The rearrangement links TRBV4-2 to TRBJ2-7; 10 nucleotides agree with TRBD2. Unmatched junction bases numbered 2, after V lost 0 bases and J lost 3 bases. CDR3 size: 15 residues. CDR1 LGHNA and CDR2 YNFKEQ come from the germline V gene.

This clone was observed a single time. V gene TRBV7-9 combines with J gene TRBJ1-1; 8 nucleotides line up with TRBD1. The germline V gene encodes CDR1 SEHNR and CDR2 FQNEAQ (reference sequence). V lost 4 bases, J lost 1 base, and 5 bases stayed unmatched. The CDR3 is 15 amino acids. CDR3 protein: CASSSIGTGNTEAFF. The CDR3 DNA reads TGTGCCAGCAGCTCAATTGGGACAGGGAACACTGAAGCTTTCTTT.

For the CDR3, the DNA is TGTGCCTGGAGCCCGACAAATCAACTGTTTTTT. Translated: CAWSPTNQLFF. J is TRBJ1-4 and V is TRBV30; D call uncertain. There are 11 residues in the CDR3. Trimming shortened V by 3 bases and J by 12 bases, and 11 bases separated the two germline ends. Germline CDR1 is GTSNPN and CDR2 is SVGIG (reference sequence).